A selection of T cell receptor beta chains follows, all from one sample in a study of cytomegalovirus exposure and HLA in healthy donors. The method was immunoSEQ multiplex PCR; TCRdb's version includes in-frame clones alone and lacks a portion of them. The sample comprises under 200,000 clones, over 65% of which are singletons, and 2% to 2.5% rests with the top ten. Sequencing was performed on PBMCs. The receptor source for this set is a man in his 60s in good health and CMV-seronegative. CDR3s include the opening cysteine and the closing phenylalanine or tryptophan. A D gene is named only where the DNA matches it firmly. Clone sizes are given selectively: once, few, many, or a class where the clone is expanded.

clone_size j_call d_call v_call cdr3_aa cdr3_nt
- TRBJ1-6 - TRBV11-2 CASTTWAGPSPLHF TGTGCCAGCACCACCTGGGCAGGGCCGTCACCCCTCCACTTT
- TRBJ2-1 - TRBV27 CASSLSGGASYNEQFF TGTGCCAGCAGTTTATCGGGGGGGGCCTCCTACAATGAGCAGTTCTTC
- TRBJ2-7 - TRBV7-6 CASSLVPRVNEQYF TGTGCCAGCAGCTTAGTGCCCAGGGTGAACGAGCAGTACTTC
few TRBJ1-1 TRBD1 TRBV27 CASSPYRTGMNTEAFF TGTGCCAGCAGTCCATATCGGACAGGAATGAACACTGAAGCTTTCTTT
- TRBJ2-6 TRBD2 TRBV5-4 CAVGLARGANVLTF TGTGCCGTAGGACTAGCGCGCGGGGCCAACGTCCTGACTTTC
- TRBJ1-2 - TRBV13 CASSLGVIAGGYTF TGTGCCAGCAGCTTAGGAGTGATCGCAGGCGGCTACACCTTC
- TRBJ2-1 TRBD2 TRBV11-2 CASSSSPLAGVGYEQFF TGTGCCAGCAGCTCCTCTCCCTTGGCGGGAGTTGGCTATGAGCAGTTCTTC
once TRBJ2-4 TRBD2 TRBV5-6 CASSFRLAGRLAKNIQYF TGTGCCAGCAGCTTTAGACTAGCGGGGAGACTAGCCAAAAACATTCAGTACTTC
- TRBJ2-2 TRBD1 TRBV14 CASRKTGLDGELFF TGTGCCAGCAGGAAGACAGGGCTGGACGGGGAGCTGTTTTTT
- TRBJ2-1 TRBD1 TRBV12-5 CASGPRQGTLNNEQFF TGTGCTAGTGGACCCCGACAGGGGACATTAAACAATGAGCAGTTCTTC
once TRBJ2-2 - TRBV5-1 CASTPRGTGELFF TGCGCCAGCACTCCAAGGGGCACCGGGGAGCTGTTTTTT
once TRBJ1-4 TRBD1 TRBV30 CAWSVQGQGDEKLFF TGTGCCTGGAGTGTTCAGGGACAGGGGGATGAAAAACTGTTTTTT
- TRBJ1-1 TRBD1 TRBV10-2 CASSESRMGPGQGVNTEAFF TGCGCCAGCAGTGAGTCAAGAATGGGACCGGGACAGGGTGTGAACACTGAAGCTTTCTTT
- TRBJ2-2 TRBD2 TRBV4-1 CASSLSVAGGNTGELFF TGCGCCAGCAGCCTCTCCGTAGCGGGGGGGAACACCGGGGAGCTGTTTTTT
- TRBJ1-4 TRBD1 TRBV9 CASRKGQGSEKLFF TGTGCCAGCAGGAAGGGACAGGGAAGTGAAAAACTGTTTTTT
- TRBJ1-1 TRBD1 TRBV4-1 CASSQGDSRNTEAFF TGCGCCAGCAGCCAAGGGGACAGTCGTAACACTGAAGCTTTCTTT
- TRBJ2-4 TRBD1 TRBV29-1 CSVYHRDREGIQYF TGCAGCGTCTACCACCGGGACAGGGAGGGCATTCAGTACTTC
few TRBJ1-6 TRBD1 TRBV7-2 CASSLQSGQNYNSPLHF TGTGCCAGCAGCTTACAGTCGGGACAGAATTATAATTCACCCCTCCACTTT
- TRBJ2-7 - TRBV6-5 CASKRVDEQYF TGTGCCAGCAAGAGGGTTGACGAGCAGTACTTC
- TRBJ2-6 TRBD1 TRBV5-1 CASSLRTGSGANVLTF TGCGCCAGCAGCTTGAGGACAGGTTCTGGGGCCAACGTCCTGACTTTC
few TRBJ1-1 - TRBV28 CASSPPAFF TGTGCCAGCAGTCCCCCGGCTTTCTTT
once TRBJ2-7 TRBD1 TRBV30 CAWSATGGGEQYF TGTGCCTGGAGTGCGACAGGGGGCGGCGAGCAGTACTTC
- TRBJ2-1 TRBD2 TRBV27 CASSVGTSGNRKQFF TGTGCCAGCAGCGTAGGGACTAGCGGGAACAGGAAGCAGTTCTTC
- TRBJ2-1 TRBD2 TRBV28 CASRGPSGPGDEQFF TGTGCCAGCAGGGGCCCTAGCGGCCCAGGCGATGAGCAGTTCTTC
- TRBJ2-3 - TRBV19 CASSISGSPGYTQYF TGTGCCAGTAGTATCAGTGGGAGCCCCGGGTATACGCAGTATTTT
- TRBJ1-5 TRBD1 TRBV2 CASRGGQGYPYSNQPQHF TGTGCCAGCAGAGGCGGACAGGGGTACCCGTATAGCAATCAGCCCCAGCATTTT
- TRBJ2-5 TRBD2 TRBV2 CASSSHRTSGQETQYF TGTGCCAGCAGTTCTCATAGGACTAGCGGGCAAGAGACCCAGTACTTC
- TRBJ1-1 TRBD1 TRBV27 CASTKPGQGAGNTEAFF TGTGCCAGCACCAAACCGGGACAGGGGGCAGGAAACACTGAAGCTTTCTTT
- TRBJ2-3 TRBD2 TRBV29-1 CSASLAGGSTDTQYF TGCAGCGCCTCACTAGCGGGAGGGTCCACAGATACGCAGTATTTT
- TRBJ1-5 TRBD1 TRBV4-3 CASSQYSGQNQPQHF TGCGCCAGCAGCCAATACTCGGGACAGAATCAGCCCCAGCATTTT
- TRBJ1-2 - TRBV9 CASSVGVPGYGYTF TGTGCCAGCAGCGTAGGGGTTCCGGGCTATGGCTACACCTTC
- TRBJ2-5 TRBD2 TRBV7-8 CASSSATMGLAGVETQYF TGTGCCAGCAGCTCAGCGACAATGGGACTAGCGGGAGTAGAGACCCAGTACTTC
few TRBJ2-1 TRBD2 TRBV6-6 CATFQLAGLGEQFF TGTGCCACCTTTCAACTAGCGGGACTAGGCGAGCAGTTCTTC
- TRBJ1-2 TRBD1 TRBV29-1 CSVDQGQGTNYGYTF TGCAGCGTTGACCAAGGACAGGGAACTAACTATGGCTACACCTTC
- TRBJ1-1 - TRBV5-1 CASSGPGGGEAFF TGCGCTAGCAGCGGCCCGGGAGGTGGAGAAGCTTTCTTT
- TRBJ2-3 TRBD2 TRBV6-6 CASRPGGAGGADTQYF TGTGCCAGCAGACCGGGGGGGGCGGGGGGCGCAGATACGCAGTATTTT
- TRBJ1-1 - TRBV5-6 CASSLGNRNTEAFF TGTGCCAGCAGCTTGGGAAACAGAAACACTGAAGCTTTCTTT